This TCR beta chain was profiled in a study of beta chain features in type 1 diabetes (dated by TCRdb to about 2018). About the study as a whole: Mean age, gender distribution, total cell number and subset yield were not different between patients and healthy donors. A total of roughly 100,000,000 sorted cells were examined across all samples, and the number of cells per subset was strongly correlated with RNA yield. Regulatory and stem cell-like memory subsets were obtained from only 8 patients and roughly 8 healthy donors, while naive and central memory subsets were obtained from all 30 or so donors. The study compared the TCRB repertoires of sorted circulating CD4+ T cell subsets in recently diagnosed type 1 diabetes patients with those in matched healthy donors.

The paper's findings and limits, for the study overall: Shorter templates might be favored by PCR, yet because patient and control samples were amplified and corrected together, any such skew would affect both groups equally. In all four CD4+ subsets, TCRB CDR3 length was moderately but significantly shorter in type 1 diabetes patients. At VDJ recombination sites, patients with type 1 diabetes made fewer insertions and deleted more nucleotides, a pattern implying thymic rearrangement abnormalities. Naive, central memory and regulatory TCRB repertoires appeared to be more similar among patients than among healthy donors. Sequencing cDNA rather than genomic DNA could over-represent highly expressing activated cells, although activation and CD3 levels did not differ between groups. Only small numbers of individuals were included in the HLA sub-analyses, which left unresolved whether HLA type had any influence on TCRB rearrangement.

The entire amount of isolated RNA was reverse transcribed using the High Capacity cDNA Reverse Transcription Kit, so the sequenced TCRB transcripts were expressed ones. For stem cell-like memory T cell samples, survey-depth immunoSEQ sequencing was used, averaging about 990,000 total reads per sample. Sorted cells were lysed in RLT buffer and RNA was extracted with DNase-treated RNeasy Micro or Mini kits, depending on cell number. To prevent cross-contamination, each cell subset was processed individually, whereas patient and healthy donor samples were processed jointly. The immunoSEQ multiplex PCR was used to amplify TCRB sequences from cDNA, generating 87-bp fragments that spanned the CDR3 region. Sequencing of the amplicons was performed on the Illumina HiSeq platform. Concerning the study's data processing: PCR bias was computationally corrected using synthetic template baselines, reads within Hamming distance 2 were collapsed, and singletons that could not be merged were discarded. Reads were aligned against IMGT to assign V, D and J genes, CDR3 length and insertions or deletions at six rearrangement sites. Within each subset, clonotype counts were normalized to the number of sorted cells before true diversity and Gini coefficients were calculated with the tcR R package. The overlap coefficient, calculated on TCRB nucleotide sequences, was used to measure repertoire sharing. TCRdb re-hosts the immuneACCESS table, in-frame sequences only. Its copies lack some clones; in the studies checked, an unresolved V gene accounts for under half of them, and the cause for the rest is not known. That table is the source of V, J and clone size, and D and trimming were worked out from the DNA. This sample comprises around 50,000 clones, about 48% of them detected only once. The ten largest clones represent 0.1% to 0.15% of the sample.

About this clone: It lacks a known antigen. No per-base quality is available; no much larger clone lies one base away.

Per the germline V gene, SNHLY is the CDR1 and FYNNEI is the CDR2. The cysteine opens and the phenylalanine closes a CDR3 of 14 amino acids. Only CDR3 DNA remains: 42 bases, in frame from the first base. For this chain, trimming is 5 bases at the V end and 4 bases at the J end, and the number of junction bases without a gene match is 2. Each donor gave one peripheral blood draw, roughly 110 mL on average, collected into heparinised tubes. A BD FACSAria II was used to sort naive, central memory, regulatory and stem cell-like memory CD4+ T cells with a panel that included CD45RO, CCR7, CD25, CD127, CD95 and CD27. A purity above 95% was achieved for all sorted populations. PBMCs were isolated immediately by Lymphoprep density gradient centrifugation and stained directly without culture. So that batch effects would be minimized, each experiment stained and sorted samples in pairs, pairing one healthy donor with one patient.

This clonotype was obtained from a man younger than 40 with type 1 diabetes. The specimen was stem cell memory CD4+ T cells from blood. Interpreted using the paper, the cell subset or site label stands for: stem cell-like memory CD4+ T cells. The receptor chain draws on TRBV2 and TRBJ2-1, and 10 bases in between align with TRBD2. The CDR3 protein: CASSPSGSYNEQFF. The sequence in DNA is TGTGCCAGCAGTCCTAGCGGGAGTTACAATGAGCAGTTCTTC. Where the CDR3 stops, the reference TRBV2 and TRBJ2-1 genes take over; the full variable domain is EPEVTQTPSHQVTQMGQEVILRCVPISNHLYFYWYRQILGQKVEFLVSFYNNEISEKSEIFDDQFSVERPDGSNFTLKIRSTKLEDSAMYFCASSPSGSYNEQFFGPGTRLTVL.